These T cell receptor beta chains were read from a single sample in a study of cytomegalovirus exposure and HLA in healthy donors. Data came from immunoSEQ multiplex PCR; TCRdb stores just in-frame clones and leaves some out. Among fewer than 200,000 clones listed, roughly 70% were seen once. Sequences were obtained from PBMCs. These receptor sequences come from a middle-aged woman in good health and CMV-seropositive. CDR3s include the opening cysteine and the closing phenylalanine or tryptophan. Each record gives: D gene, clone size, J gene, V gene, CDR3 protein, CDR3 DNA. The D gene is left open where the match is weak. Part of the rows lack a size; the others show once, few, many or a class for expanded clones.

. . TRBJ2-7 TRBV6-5 CASSTPSGEQYF TGTGCCAGCAGTACCCCTAGTGGCGAGCAGTACTTC
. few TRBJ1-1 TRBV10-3 CAISERGGTEAFF TGTGCCATCAGCGAAAGGGGAGGGACTGAAGCTTTCTTT
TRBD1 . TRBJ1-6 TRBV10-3 CAISGDREWTYNSPLHF TGTGCCATCAGTGGGGACAGGGAGTGGACCTATAATTCACCCCTCCACTTT
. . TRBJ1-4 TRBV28 CASSLEIEKLFF TGTGCCAGCAGTTTAGAGATAGAAAAACTGTTTTTT
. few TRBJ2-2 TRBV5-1 CASSLGTGTGELFF TGCGCCAGCAGCTTGGGTACGGGCACCGGGGAGCTGTTTTTT
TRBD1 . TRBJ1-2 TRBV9 CASSVDLTGDPSKAGYTF TGTGCCAGCAGCGTAGACCTTACAGGGGATCCCTCCAAGGCTGGCTACACCTTC
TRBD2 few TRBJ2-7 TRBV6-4 CASSGLAGGSPAFYEQYF TGTGCCAGCAGTGGGCTAGCGGGAGGGTCCCCTGCTTTTTACGAGCAGTACTTC
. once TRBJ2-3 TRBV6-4 CASSDSGGGLDTQYF TGTGCCAGCAGTGACTCAGGGGGGGGATTAGATACGCAGTATTTT
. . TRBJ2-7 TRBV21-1 CATRTGGDEQYF TGTGCCACCAGGACAGGCGGCGACGAGCAGTACTTC
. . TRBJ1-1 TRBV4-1 CASSPQGGTEAFF TGCGCCAGCAGCCCACAGGGTGGCACTGAAGCTTTCTTT
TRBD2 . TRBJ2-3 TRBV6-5 CASNTPGTSGNAQYF TGTGCCAGCAATACCCCCGGGACTAGCGGGAATGCGCAGTATTTT
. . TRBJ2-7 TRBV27 CASSFITTGEQYF TGTGCCAGCAGTTTCATCACCACGGGGGAGCAGTACTTC
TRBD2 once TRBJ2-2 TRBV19 CASSHTSGGRSGELFF TGTGCCAGTAGTCATACTAGCGGGGGGCGTTCTGGGGAGCTGTTTTTT
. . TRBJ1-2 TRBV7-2 CASSGGGSVYTF TGTGCCAGCAGCGGGGGAGGTTCGGTCTACACCTTC
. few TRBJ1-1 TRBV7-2 CASSPLGAMNTEAFF TGTGCCAGCAGCCCCCTAGGGGCGATGAACACTGAAGCTTTCTTT
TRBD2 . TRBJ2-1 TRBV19 CASSMGMTSGAFDEQFF TGTGCCAGTAGTATGGGTATGACTAGCGGGGCCTTCGATGAGCAGTTCTTC
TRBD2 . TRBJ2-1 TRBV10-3 CAISGAPGLEQFF TGTGCCATCAGCGGGGCTCCGGGACTAGAGCAGTTCTTC
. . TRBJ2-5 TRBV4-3 CASSQDSRAGTQYF TGCGCCAGCAGCCAAGATTCGCGGGCGGGGACCCAGTACTTC
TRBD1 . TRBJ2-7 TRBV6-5 CASRDRAYEQYF TGTGCCAGCAGGGACAGGGCCTACGAGCAGTACTTC
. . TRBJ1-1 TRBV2 CASREGQTGTEAFF TGTGCCAGCAGGGAGGGTCAAACGGGGACTGAAGCTTTCTTT
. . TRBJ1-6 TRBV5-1 CASSLGQIYNSPLHF TGCGCCAGCAGCTTGGGACAGATCTATAATTCACCCCTCCACTTT
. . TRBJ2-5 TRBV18 CASSNRLQETQYF TGTGCCAGCTCAAACAGGTTACAAGAGACCCAGTACTTC
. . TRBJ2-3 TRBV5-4 CASSLWGRAGTDTQYF TGTGCCAGCAGCTTGTGGGGGCGGGCGGGCACAGATACGCAGTATTTT
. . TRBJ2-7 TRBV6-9 CASSKQYEQYF TGTGCCAGCAGTAAACAGTACGAGCAGTACTTC
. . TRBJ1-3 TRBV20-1 CSAGAGNTIYF TGCAGTGCAGGGGCTGGAAACACCATATATTTT
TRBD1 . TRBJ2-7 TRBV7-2 CASGTGTSYEQYF TGTGCCAGTGGGACAGGGACCTCCTACGAGCAGTACTTC
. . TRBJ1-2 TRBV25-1 CASSRLLNYGYPF TGTGCCAGCAGTCGTTTACTAAACTATGGCTACCCCTTC
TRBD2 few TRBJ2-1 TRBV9 CASTSGDPYNEQFF TGTGCCAGCACTAGCGGCGATCCCTACAATGAGCAGTTCTTC
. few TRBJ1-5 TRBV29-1 CSVGTGNVNQPQNF .
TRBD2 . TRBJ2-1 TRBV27 CASSVATSGGYNEQFF TGTGCCAGCTCGGTAGCCACTAGCGGGGGGTATAATGAGCAGTTCTTC
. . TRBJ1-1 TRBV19 CASSIAFPTERGAFF TGTGCCAGTAGTATAGCCTTTCCGACTGAAAGAGGAGCTTTCTTT
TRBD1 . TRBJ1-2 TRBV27 CASSFGTASNYGYTF TGTGCCAGCAGTTTTGGGACAGCCAGTAACTATGGCTACACCTTC
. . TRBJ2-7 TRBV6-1 CASSLTVFYEQYF TGTGCCAGCAGTTTGACAGTCTTCTACGAGCAGTACTTC
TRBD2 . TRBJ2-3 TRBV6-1 CASRGLAGSTDTQYF TGTGCCAGCAGGGGACTAGCGGGAAGCACAGATACGCAGTATTTT
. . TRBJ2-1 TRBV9 CASSVGALLARQFF TGTGCCAGCAGCGTAGGGGCCCTGCTAGCGAGGCAGTTCTTC
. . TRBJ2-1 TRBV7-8 CASSLEPAGAYYNEQFF TGTGCCAGCAGCTTAGAACCAGCGGGTGCTTATTACAATGAGCAGTTCTTC
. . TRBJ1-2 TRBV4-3 CASSHLGRGNYGYTF TGCGCCAGCAGCCACCTTGGGAGGGGGAACTATGGCTACACCTTC
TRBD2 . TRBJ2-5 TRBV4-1 CASSLTDGTSQETQYF TGCGCCAGCAGCCTGACCGACGGGACTAGCCAAGAGACCCAGTACTTC
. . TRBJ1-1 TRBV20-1 CSARPDTEAFF TGCAGTGCTAGACCAGACACTGAAGCTTTCTTT
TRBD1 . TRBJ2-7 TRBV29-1 CSAMDRGLEQYF TGCAGCGCTATGGACAGGGGGCTCGAGCAGTACTTC
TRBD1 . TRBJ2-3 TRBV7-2 CASSPWTGSTTDTQYF TGTGCCAGCAGCCCATGGACAGGAAGCACCACAGATACGCAGTATTTT
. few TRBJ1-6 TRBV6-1 CASSVTGSSYNSPLHF TGTGCCAGCAGTGTAACAGGGAGCTCCTATAATTCACCCCTCCACTTT
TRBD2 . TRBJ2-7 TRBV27 CASSPPGGRGVEQYF TGTGCCAGCAGTCCTCCCGGAGGGCGGGGGGTTGAGCAGTACTTC
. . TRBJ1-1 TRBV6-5 CASSRTAALEAFF TGTGCCAGCAGCCGGACAGCGGCCCTTGAAGCTTTCTTT
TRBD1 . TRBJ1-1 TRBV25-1 CASSERTGNTEAFF TGTGCCAGCAGTGAACGGACAGGGAACACTGAAGCTTTCTTT
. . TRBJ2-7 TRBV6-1 CASSVGHAGYEQYF TGTGCCAGCAGTGTTGGACACGCCGGCTACGAGCAGTACTTC
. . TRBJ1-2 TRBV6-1 CASRSETDSAGYTF TGTGCCAGCAGATCGGAGACGGACAGCGCTGGCTACACCTTC
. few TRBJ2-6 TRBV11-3 CASSLGQGSGANVLTF TGTGCCAGCAGCTTAGGGCAGGGCTCTGGGGCCAACGTCCTGACTTTC
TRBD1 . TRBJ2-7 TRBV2 CASTGQGDFYEQYF TGTGCCAGCACAGGACAGGGAGACTTCTACGAGCAGTACTTC
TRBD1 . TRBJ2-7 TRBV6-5 CASSYSTGDYEQYF TGTGCCAGCAGTTACTCGACAGGGGACTACGAGCAGTACTTC
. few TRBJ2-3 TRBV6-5 CASSYPTGDDTQYF TGTGCCAGCAGTTACCCGACGGGGGATGATACGCAGTATTTT
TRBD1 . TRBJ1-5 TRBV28 CASSTWTGGNQPQHF TGTGCCAGCAGTACGTGGACAGGGGGCAATCAGCCCCAGCATTTT
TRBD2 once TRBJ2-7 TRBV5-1 CASSLGVAGGIASYEQYF TGCGCCAGCAGCTTGGGCGTAGCGGGAGGTATCGCCTCCTACGAGCAGTACTTC
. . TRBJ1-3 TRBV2 CASTPRGNTIYF TGTGCCAGCACCCCTCGGGGAAACACCATATATTTT
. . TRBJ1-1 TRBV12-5 CASGLVHGGSTEAFF TGTGCTAGTGGTTTGGTACACGGGGGGAGCACTGAGGCTTTCTTT
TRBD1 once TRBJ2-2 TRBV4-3 CASSQPGQGGGELFF TGCGCCAGCAGCCAACCGGGACAGGGAGGCGGGGAGCTGTTTTTT